One and the same sample provided the 27 T cell receptor beta chains below, sequenced in a study of blood T cell repertoires in COVID-19. TCRdb keeps only in-frame clones here, not all; method: immunoSEQ multiplex PCR. The sample comprises about 280,000 clones, roughly 90% of which are singletons, and 0.75% to 1% rests with the top ten. The specimen sequenced was PBMCs or T cells enriched from blood (not recorded which). The receptors were sampled from a young woman who had recovered from COVID-19.

The V call is TRBV30, the J call TRBJ2-5; D perhaps matches TRBD2 (5 bases). Trimming took off 2 bases at V and 4 bases at J, with 17 bases between the two ends. This CDR3 region has 15 residues. Looked up from germline, CDR1 is GTSNPN and CDR2 is SVGIG (reference sequence). The CDR3 DNA follows: TGTGCCTGGAGTCGAGACCGAGGGTGGGGAGAGACCCAGTACTTC. This translates into CAWSRDRGWGETQYF.

This chain joins TRBV5-1 and TRBJ2-7; 7 bases are shared with TRBD2. The V gene end was trimmed by 0 bases and the J gene end by 2 bases; junction bases not matched to a gene: 5. The germline CDR1 and CDR2 sequences are SGHRS and YFSETQ. The CDR3 contains 15 residues. CDR3 amino acids: CASSLVASGTYEQYF. CDR3 DNA: TGCGCCAGCAGCTTGGTGGCTAGCGGTACCTACGAGCAGTACTTC.

This chain joins TRBV6-5 and TRBJ1-5, with TRBD1 identical over 12 bases. CDR1 is MNHEY and CDR2 is SVGAGI in the germline V gene. Trimming removed 8 bases from V and 3 bases from J; junction bases left unmatched: 2. The CDR3 covers 14 residues. The CDR3 loop is CASRDRGLNQPQHF. CDR3 DNA: TGTGCCAGCCGGGACAGGGGGCTCAATCAGCCCCAGCATTTT.

The chain is built from TRBV5-1 and TRBJ1-3; D uncertain. This CDR3 is 14 amino acids long. Deletions cut 0 bases from V and 1 base from J, with 5 bases between. Germline CDR1 reads SGHRS; CDR2 reads YFSETQ. The CDR3 nucleotides are TGCGCCAGCAGCTTGGGTACATCTGGAAACACCATATATTTT. Its protein product is CASSLGTSGNTIYF.

This clone was observed a single time. The chain uses TRBV11-2 and TRBJ2-3, with D possibly being TRBD2 (7 bases). In germline, CDR1 is SGHAT, CDR2 FQNNGV. V shed 7 bases and J shed 6 bases, with 14 bases lying between them. This CDR3 has 13 residues. CDR3 sequence reads: CASTSGGSDTQYF. The CDR3 DNA is TGTGCCAGCACCTCGGGGGGCTCTGATACGCAGTATTTT.

The chain has TRBV5-4 and TRBJ1-6; tentative D call: TRBD1 (6 bases). Trimming shortened V by 3 bases and J by 8 bases, and 15 bases separated the two germline ends. In germline, CDR1 is SGHNT, CDR2 YYREEE (reference sequence). The CDR3 is 15 residues long. The CDR3 region is CASSYAGVGDSPLHF. The DNA of the CDR3 is TGTGCCAGCAGCTATGCAGGGGTGGGGGATTCACCCCTCCACTTT.

V is TRBV28 and J is TRBJ1-4; 7 bases line up with TRBD1. V was clipped by 4 bases and J by 12 bases; unmatched bases: 2. This CDR3 contains 11 residues. In germline, CDR1 is MDHEN, CDR2 SYDVKM. The CDR3 nucleotides read TGTGCCAGCAGTTACAGGGGAGAACTGTTTTTT. Translation gives CASSYRGELFF.

The chain uses TRBV7-5 and TRBJ1-2; TRBD1 is taken as the D call from the table, unchecked against the DNA. TRBV7-5 is a documented pseudogene. The CDR3 consists of 14 residues. The CDR3 protein is CARTRGLRGLGYTF. CDR3 DNA sequence: TGTGCCAGAACGAGGGGGTTGAGGGGATTAGGCTACACCTTC.

V and J are TRBV9 and TRBJ1-2, with D tentatively TRBD1 (6 bases). V lost 3 bases, J lost 4 bases, and 13 bases lay in between. The CDR3 is 14 amino acids. Germline assignment: CDR1 SGDLS and CDR2 YYNGEE. CDR3 in amino acids: CASSAQGGGYGYTF. CDR3 nucleotide sequence: TGTGCCAGCAGCGCACAGGGTGGGGGCTATGGCTACACCTTC.

This sequence joins TRBV24-1 and TRBJ2-1, with 8 bases fitting TRBD2. The V segment lost 9 bases and the J segment 15 bases; nucleotides outside the gene matches: 12. The CDR3 length is 12 residues. Germline V gene sequence: CDR1 KGHDR, CDR2 SFDVKD. CDR3 protein: CATQNTSGVGFF. The CDR3 DNA follows: TGTGCCACCCAAAATACTAGCGGCGTGGGGTTCTTC.

This sequence joins TRBV7-2 and TRBJ2-1; possible D gene TRBD1, 5 bases. Looked up from germline, CDR1 is SGHTA and CDR2 is FQGNSA. The CDR3 spans 15 residues. V was cut by 6 bases and J by 0 bases, with 12 bases left in between. The DNA of the CDR3 is TGTGCCAGCAGGTATGGGGCTTACTCCTACAATGAGCAGTTCTTC. Its protein is CASRYGAYSYNEQFF. Based on the CDR3 plus reference TRBV7-2 and TRBJ2-1, the full variable domain is GAGVSQSPSNKVTEKGKDVELRCDPISGHTALYWYRQSLGQGLEFLIYFQGNSAPDKSGLPSDRFSAERTGGSVSTLTIQRTQQEDSAVYLCASRYGAYSYNEQFFGPGTRLTVL.

The chain joins TRBV19 to TRBJ1-4; D possibly corresponds to TRBD1 (5 bases). The CDR3 runs to 13 residues. Per the germline V gene, CDR1 is LNHDA and CDR2 is SQIVND (reference sequence). V gave up 9 bases and J gave up 0 bases, with 8 bases separating them. DNA for the CDR3: TGTGCCAGAGGACACGCAACTAATGAAAAACTGTTTTTT. It translates to CARGHATNEKLFF. Filled out from reference TRBV19 and TRBJ1-4, the complete variable domain reads DGGITQSPKYLFRKEGQNVTLSCEQNLNHDAMYWYRQDPGQGLRLIYYSQIVNDFQKGDIAEGYSVSREKKESFPLTVTSAQKNPTAFYLCARGHATNEKLFFGSGTQLSVL.

This chain joins TRBV10-3 and TRBJ2-3; 8 bases align to TRBD2. The CDR3 covers 15 residues. V lost 6 bases and J lost 4; bases outside the gene matches: 9. Germline loops: CDR1 ENHRY, CDR2 SYGVKD. DNA for the CDR3: TGTGCCATCAGGGGGGCCGGGCGGGAGGCAGATACGCAGTATTTT. Protein sequence: CAIRGAGREADTQYF.

This clone was recorded a few times. This chain uses TRBV10-1 with TRBJ2-7; a weak D match, TRBD2 (6 bases). This CDR3 contains 17 residues. In germline, CDR1 is WNHNN, CDR2 SYGVQD (reference sequence). Trimming cost V 4 bases and J 3 bases, with 22 bases left between them. The CDR3: CASSGRVLGVKDYEQYF. The CDR3 bases are TGCGCCAGCAGTGGGAGGGTTCTCGGGGTCAAGGACTACGAGCAGTACTTC.

The V and J genes are TRBV14 and TRBJ1-6; D is perhaps TRBD1 (5 bases). Per the germline V gene, CDR1 is SGHDN and CDR2 is FVKESK. Trimming stripped 4 bases from V and 2 bases from J, with 18 bases between. The CDR3 has 18 amino acids. CDR3 residues: CASSPPAGGGPYNSPLHF. DNA for the CDR3: TGTGCCAGCAGCCCCCCTGCGGGGGGAGGCCCCTATAATTCACCCCTCCACTTT.

This clone was seen a handful of times. The chain has TRBV19 and TRBJ1-6; a weak D match, TRBD1 (5 bases). The length of the CDR3 is 16 residues. CDR1 and CDR2 (germline): LNHDA, SQIVND (reference sequence). The V and J ends lost 4 bases and 1 base respectively, with 11 bases between them. CDR3 DNA: TGTGCCAGTAGTAGCGAAAAGGGGTCCTATAATTCACCCCTCCACTTT. Translating gives CASSSEKGSYNSPLHF.

This clone appeared once. J is TRBJ2-7 and V is TRBV3-1 (or the pseudogene TRBV3-2); no clear D gene. Germline lookup yields CDR1 LGHDT and CDR2 YNNKEL (reference sequence). Trimming shortened V by 1 base and J by 6 bases, and 7 bases separated the two germline ends. The CDR3 consists of 12 residues. The CDR3: CASSQVYSEQYF. CDR3 DNA sequence: TGTGCCAGCAGCCAAGTATATTCCGAGCAGTACTTC.

The chain joins TRBV3-1 (or the pseudogene TRBV3-2) to TRBJ1-1; no reliable D call. The CDR3 is 15 residues long. V was clipped by 0 bases and J by 0 bases, with 8 bases between them. In germline, CDR1 is LGHDT, CDR2 YNNKEL (reference sequence). The CDR3 DNA follows: TGTGCCAGCAGCCAAGATCGCGCTCTGAACACTGAAGCTTTCTTT. Translation gives CASSQDRALNTEAFF.

This chain joins TRBV9 and TRBJ2-7; 10 bases align to TRBD2. The CDR3 runs 16 residues. V gave up 4 bases and J gave up 2 bases; unmatched junction bases: 9. Germline V lookup: CDR1 SGDLS, CDR2 YYNGEE. CDR3 sequence reads: CASSNPKAGGTYEQYF. The CDR3, as DNA: TGTGCCAGCAGCAATCCTAAAGCGGGAGGGACCTACGAGCAGTACTTC.

J is TRBJ1-3 and V is TRBV28; D gene ambiguous. Trimming left V 3 bases short and J 0 bases short, with 9 bases between. This CDR3 has 15 residues. The germline CDR1 and CDR2 sequences are MDHEN and SYDVKM. The CDR3 spells CASSLQTLSGNTIYF. DNA of the CDR3: TGTGCCAGCAGTTTGCAGACACTCTCTGGAAACACCATATATTTT.

This chain links TRBV28 with TRBJ1-2; no firm D call. The CDR3 consists of 15 residues. Trimming removed 3 bases from V and 0 bases from J, with 11 bases in between. CDR1 and CDR2 from the germline V gene are MDHEN and SYDVKM. In nucleotides, the CDR3 is TGTGCCAGCAGTTTGCGGTCAGCTTCTAACTATGGCTACACCTTC. Translated, it gives CASSLRSASNYGYTF.

This clone has only a few counts. CDR3 bases: TGTGCCAGCAGACAGGGGGCGCAATCTGGGGGAGAGACCCAGTACTTC. Translation: CASRQGAQSGGETQYF. The chain combines TRBV28 with TRBJ2-5, with TRBD1 identical over 9 bases. With V trimmed by 6 bases and J by 4 bases, 12 bases remained unmatched. Germline V CDR1 and CDR2: MDHEN, SYDVKM. The CDR3 runs 16 residues.

The rearrangement links TRBV11-3 to TRBJ1-1; 10 bases are a match to TRBD1. In germline, CDR1 is SGHNT, CDR2 YENEEA. CDR3 length: 18 amino acids. V trimming: 1 base; J trimming: 3 bases; junction bases outside the gene matches: 11. CDR3 in DNA: TGTGCCAGCAGCTTAGGCCGGGACAGGGGAAGTTTGGACACTGAAGCTTTCTTT. It specifies CASSLGRDRGSLDTEAFF.

V is TRBV21-1 and J is TRBJ1-5; the D segment call TRBD1 is taken from the table without a DNA check. TRBV21-1 is designated a pseudogene. CDR3 size: 13 residues. CDR3 sequence: CASSLRGEQPQHF. Here the CDR3 DNA reads TGTGCCAGCAGCCTCAGGGGCGAACAGCCCCAGCATTTT.

The rearrangement joins TRBV11-3 to TRBJ2-7; D is unclear. The CDR3 loop spans 15 amino acids. V lost 1 base and J lost 0, with 10 bases in between. CDR1 and CDR2 (germline): SGHNT, YENEEA. The CDR3 sequence: CASSLGSESSYEQYF. The CDR3 nucleotides read TGTGCCAGCAGCTTAGGGAGCGAGAGCTCCTACGAGCAGTACTTC.

The chain combines TRBV5-1 with TRBJ1-2, with D perhaps matching TRBD1 (5 bases). The V end was cut by 5 bases, the J end by 9 bases, with 20 bases between. Germline lookup yields CDR1 SGHRS and CDR2 YFSETQ. The CDR3 consists of 14 residues. CDR3 nucleotides: TGCGCCAGCAGGCTCGCAGGGAATCTAAATAGCTACACCTTC. Its protein product is CASRLAGNLNSYTF.

The chain has TRBV9 and TRBJ2-6; 7 nucleotides line up with TRBD1. The V segment lost 3 bases and the J segment 4 bases; nucleotides outside the gene matches: 13. Germline V gene data show CDR1 as SGDLS and CDR2 as YYNGEE. CDR3 size: 18 residues. The CDR3 DNA reads as TGTGCCAGCAGCGCGGGCCACAGGGGATCGCTGGGGGCCAACGTCCTGACTTTC. Encoded protein: CASSAGHRGSLGANVLTF. Looking up the rest from reference TRBV9 and TRBJ2-6 gives the full variable domain: DSGVTQTPKHLITATGQRVTLRCSPRSGDLSVYWYQQSLDQGLQFLIQYYNGEERAKGNILERFSAQQFPDLHSELNLSSLELGDSALYFCASSAGHRGSLGANVLTFGAGSRLTVL.